Presented here are 18 T cell receptor beta chains from one specimen sequenced in a study of cytomegalovirus exposure and HLA in healthy donors (dated by TCRdb to 2016 to 2017). Library preparation was by the immunoSEQ multiplex PCR assay. The multiplex PCR relied on a mix of 60 forward primers for TCR Vbeta segments and 13 reverse primers for TCR Jbeta segments. TCRdb limited this immuneACCESS table to in-frame rearrangements with V and J called. A share of clones is missing; checked studies link under half to unresolved V genes, and the rest is unexplained. The sample table contains roughly 200,000 clones; only one count was recorded for approximately 9.5% of them. Jointly, the top ten make up approximately 1.5% of the sample. The sequenced sample consisted of PBMCs. The receptors shown here come from a woman younger than 45 in good health and CMV-seropositive.

This clone was observed a handful of times. V usage is TRBV11-2 and J usage is TRBJ2-3; unclear D gene. Trimming cost V 4 bases and J 2 bases, with 16 bases left between them. The germline CDR1 and CDR2 sequences are SGHAT and FQNNGV. The CDR3 is made up of 16 amino acids. The CDR3 DNA sequence: TGTGCCAGCAGCTCGTTGGAAGTTCGACTCACAGATACGCAGTATTTT. Translated, it gives CASSSLEVRLTDTQYF.

The V call is TRBV7-6, the J call TRBJ2-7, with 10 nucleotides matching TRBD1. Germline assignment: CDR1 SGHVS and CDR2 FNYEAQ. The CDR3 runs to 12 residues. The V gene end was trimmed by 5 bases and the J gene end by 5 bases; junction bases not matched to a gene: 0. The CDR3 loop is CASSGQGDEQYF. The CDR3 DNA reads TGTGCCAGCAGCGGACAGGGGGACGAGCAGTACTTC. The full variable domain, with the rest looked up from reference TRBV7-6 and TRBJ2-7, is GAGVSQSPRYKVTKRGQDVALRCDPISGHVSLYWYRQALGQGPEFLTYFNYEAQQDKSGLPNDRFSAERPEGSISTLTIQRTEQRDSAMYRCASSGQGDEQYFGPGTRLTVT.

A few counts support this clone. V and J are TRBV10-1 and TRBJ2-1, with TRBD2 matching 12 bases. CDR1 is WNHNN and CDR2 is SYGVQD in the germline V gene (reference sequence). Trimming removed 5 bases from V and 8 bases from J; junction bases left unmatched: 10. This CDR3 has 16 residues. CDR3 in DNA: TGCGCCAGCAGTAGATCTAGCGGGAGGGCCGGGGATGAGCAGTTCTTC. Protein: CASSRSSGRAGDEQFF.

This chain uses TRBV7-2 with TRBJ2-5, with unresolved D. V dropped 2 bases and J dropped 1 base, with 8 bases sitting between them. Germline V gene sequence: CDR1 SGHTA, CDR2 FQGNSA. This CDR3 is built from 14 residues. The CDR3 nucleotides read TGTGCCAGCAGCTTATCTCCAGTCCAAGAGACCCAGTACTTC. Translated, it gives CASSLSPVQETQYF. The whole variable domain, filled in from reference TRBV7-2 and TRBJ2-5, reads GAGVSQSPSNKVTEKGKDVELRCDPISGHTALYWYRQSLGQGLEFLIYFQGNSAPDKSGLPSDRFSAERTGGSVSTLTIQRTQQEDSAVYLCASSLSPVQETQYFGPGTRLLVL.

The genes are TRBV27 and TRBJ2-2, with TRBD2 as a possible D gene (5 bases). V shed 2 bases and J shed 6 bases, with 10 bases lying between them. The CDR3 length is 14 residues. Germline CDR1 is MNHEY and CDR2 is SMNVEV (reference sequence). CDR3 sequence: CASSLTPGSGELFF. Here the CDR3 DNA reads TGTGCCAGCAGTTTAACACCGGGGTCCGGGGAGCTGTTTTTT.

This chain uses TRBV5-8 with TRBJ1-3; 8 nucleotides align to TRBD1. The V segment lost 3 bases and the J segment 2 bases; nucleotides outside the gene matches: 1. The CDR3 is made up of 14 amino acids. Germline CDR1 and CDR2: SGHTS and YDEGEE. In nucleotides, the CDR3 is TGTGCCAGCAGCTCCAGGGGGCCTGGAAACACCATATATTTT. Protein sequence: CASSSRGPGNTIYF.

This clone was counted only a few times. The chain recombines TRBV11-2 with TRBJ2-7; 8 bases line up with TRBD2. The CDR3 sequence is 16 residues long. The trim removed 6 bases at V and 4 bases at J, leaving 14 bases unmatched. The germline V gene encodes CDR1 SGHAT and CDR2 FQNNGV. The CDR3 sequence is CASRWNRGGIGYEQYF. DNA of the CDR3: TGTGCCAGCAGATGGAACCGGGGGGGGATCGGATACGAGCAGTACTTC.

V usage is TRBV27 and J usage is TRBJ2-7, with 10 bases aligning to TRBD2. Germline CDR1 reads MNHEY; CDR2 reads SMNVEV (reference sequence). V dropped 5 bases and J dropped 3; count of bases not matched to a gene: 13. This CDR3 contains 17 residues. This CDR3 is CASSLTQASGRFYEQYF. Written as DNA, the CDR3 is TGTGCCAGCAGTCTAACCCAGGCTAGCGGGAGATTCTACGAGCAGTACTTC.

The gene calls are TRBV4-2 and TRBJ2-6; TRBD2 matches 12 bases. Germline CDR1 reads LGHNA; CDR2 reads YNFKEQ. The CDR3 runs to 20 residues. V was pared by 2 bases and J by 0 bases, with 8 bases of the junction left unmatched. The CDR3 bases are TGTGCCAGCAGCCAACTACTTTCGACTAGCGGGAGCTCTGGGGCCAACGTCCTGACTTTC. This gives the protein CASSQLLSTSGSSGANVLTF.

This clone was observed a handful of times. This chain connects TRBV11-2 to TRBJ2-1; maybe TRBD2 (6 bases). This CDR3 has 16 amino acids. CDR1 and CDR2 (germline): SGHAT, FQNNGV. V dropped 1 base and J dropped 4 bases, with 14 bases sitting between them. The CDR3 loop reads CASSLASSVGYNEQFF. CDR3 nucleotides: TGTGCCAGCAGCTTAGCCTCTAGCGTAGGGTACAATGAGCAGTTCTTC.

This clone was observed a few times. J is TRBJ2-1 and V is TRBV2; 12 bases map to TRBD1. CDR3 length: 14 residues. V lost 8 bases, J lost 8 bases, and 7 bases stayed unmatched. From germline, CDR1 is SNHLY and CDR2 FYNNEI. The CDR3 protein is CASPFGDRGHEQFF. The CDR3 DNA reads TGTGCCAGCCCTTTCGGGGACAGGGGGCATGAGCAGTTCTTC.

The chain uses TRBV13 and TRBJ2-7, with 9 bases lining up with TRBD2. The V and J ends lost 0 bases and 0 bases, in that order; junction bases with no gene match: 0. CDR1 and CDR2 from the germline V gene are PRHDT and FYEKMQ (reference sequence). The CDR3 consists of 15 residues. The CDR3 sequence: CASSLGSGGSYEQYF. The CDR3 DNA follows: TGTGCCAGCAGCTTAGGTAGCGGGGGCTCCTACGAGCAGTACTTC.

This clone was picked up a small number of times. This CDR3 is CASSTYGVDEQYF. Here the CDR3 DNA reads TGTGCCAGCAGCACTTACGGGGTTGACGAGCAGTACTTC. The J gene is TRBJ2-7, the V gene TRBV7-7; possibly TRBD2 for D (5 bases). Looked up from germline, CDR1 is SSHAT and CDR2 is FNYEAQ (reference sequence). Trimming removed 5 bases at V and 5 bases at J, with 13 bases between. The CDR3 spans 13 residues.

This clone came up a few times. This chain links TRBV6-5 with TRBJ2-5; TRBD1 matches at 7 bases. Trimming cost V 2 bases and J 0 bases; bases outside gene matches: 6. The V gene's germline CDR1 is MNHEY and CDR2 SVGAGI. The CDR3 runs 16 residues. In DNA, the CDR3 is TGTGCCAGCAGTTACCCCGGGACAGCCCACCAAGAGACCCAGTACTTC. This gives the protein CASSYPGTAHQETQYF.

A word on this clone: A read error may account for a junction end that differs from germline. The chain links TRBV25-1 to TRBJ2-6; 11 positions match TRBD1. In germline, CDR1 is MGHDK, CDR2 SYGVNS. This CDR3 is 16 amino acids long. CDR3 residues: CASSEYWGQGDNVLTF. The CDR3 region has the DNA TGTGCCAGCAGTGAATATTGGGGACAGGGGGACAACGTCCTGACTTTC. Together with reference TRBV25-1 and TRBJ2-6, the CDR3 gives the full variable domain: EADIYQTPRYLVIGTGKKITLECSQTMGHDKMYWYQQDPGMELHLIHYSYGVNSTEKGDLSSESTVSRIRTEHFPLTLESARPSHTSQYLCASSEYWGQGDNVLTFGAGSRLTVL.

The CDR3 sequence: CASSGWEGRNEQFF. DNA of the CDR3: TGTGCCAGCAGCGGATGGGAGGGCCGCAATGAGCAGTTCTTC. The chain employs TRBV9 and TRBJ2-1; 7 bases fit TRBD2. The CDR3 spans 14 residues. Germline V gene data show CDR1 as SGDLS and CDR2 as YYNGEE. V trimming: 3 bases; J trimming: 6 bases; junction bases outside the gene matches: 6.

This chain joins TRBV7-9 and TRBJ1-3; 7 nucleotides match TRBD1. Germline CDR1 reads SEHNR; CDR2 reads FQNEAQ (reference sequence). Trimming removed 6 bases from V and 2 bases from J; junction bases left unmatched: 7. The CDR3 is 15 amino acids. CDR3 sequence (DNA): TGTGCCAGCAGTTATCTCACAGGGGCTGGAAACACCATATATTTT. Protein product: CASSYLTGAGNTIYF.

This clone was detected a few times. The rearrangement links TRBV28 to TRBJ2-3, with 11 bases aligning to TRBD2. The CDR3 runs 16 residues. V lost 6 bases and J lost 5; bases outside the gene matches: 10. Per germline, CDR1 MDHEN and CDR2 SYDVKM. CDR3 in DNA: TGTGCCAGCAGGGAAACTAGCGGGAGAATAGTAGATACGCAGTATTTT. This gives the protein CASRETSGRIVDTQYF. The complete variable domain, with remaining parts taken from reference TRBV28 and TRBJ2-3, reads DVKVTQSSRYLVKRTGEKVFLECVQDMDHENMFWYRQDPGLGLRLIYFSYDVKMKEKGDIPEGYSVSREKKERFSLILESASTNQTSMYLCASRETSGRIVDTQYFGPGTRLTVL.